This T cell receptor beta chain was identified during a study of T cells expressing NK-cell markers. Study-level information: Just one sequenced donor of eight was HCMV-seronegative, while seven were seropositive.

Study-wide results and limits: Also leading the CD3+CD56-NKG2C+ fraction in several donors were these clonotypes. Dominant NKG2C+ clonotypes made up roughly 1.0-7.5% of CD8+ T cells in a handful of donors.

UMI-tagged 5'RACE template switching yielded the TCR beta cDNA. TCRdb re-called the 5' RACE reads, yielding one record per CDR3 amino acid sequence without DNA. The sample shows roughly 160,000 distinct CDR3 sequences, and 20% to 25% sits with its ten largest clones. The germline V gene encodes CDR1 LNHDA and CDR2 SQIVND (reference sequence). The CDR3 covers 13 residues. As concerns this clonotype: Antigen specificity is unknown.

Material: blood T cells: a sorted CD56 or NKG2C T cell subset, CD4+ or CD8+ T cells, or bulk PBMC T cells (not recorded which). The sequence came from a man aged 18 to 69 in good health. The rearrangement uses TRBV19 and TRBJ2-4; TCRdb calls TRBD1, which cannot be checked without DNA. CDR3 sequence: CASSIQGGNIQYF. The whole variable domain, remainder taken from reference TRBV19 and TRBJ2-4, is DGGITQSPKYLFRKEGQNVTLSCEQNLNHDAMYWYRQDPGQGLRLIYYSQIVNDFQKGDIAEGYSVSREKKESFPLTVTSAQKNPTAFYLCASSIQGGNIQYFGAGTRLSVL.